These 21 T cell receptor beta chains were all obtained from the same sample, sequenced in a study of T cells in narcolepsy. The assay was immunoSEQ multiplex PCR, and TCRdb's table has in-frame clones only and misses some. The data show 35,000 to 40,000 clones, about 85% seen once. The sequenced sample was CD45RA- memory CD4+ T cells from PBMCs. These TCRs come from a human donor with narcolepsy.

The rearrangement joins TRBV10-2 to TRBJ1-3; TRBD1 matches 8 bases. The V segment lost 4 bases and the J segment 5 bases; nucleotides outside the gene matches: 7. This CDR3 spans 15 amino acids. Germline loops: CDR1 WSHSY, CDR2 SAAADI. The CDR3 sequence: CASSGKTGDRNTIYF. In DNA form, the CDR3 reads TGCGCCAGCAGTGGCAAGACAGGGGATCGAAACACCATATATTTT.

The rearrangement uses TRBV7-3 and TRBJ2-5; 12 nucleotides match TRBD1. The CDR3 is 16 amino acids. Germline values: CDR1 SGHTA, CDR2 FQGTGA. V was clipped by 5 bases and J by 5 bases; unmatched bases: 9. Written as DNA, the CDR3 is TGTGCCAGCAGCCCTAGTGGGACAGGGGGCGGGGAGACCCAGTACTTC. It is translated as CASSPSGTGGGETQYF. The full variable domain, in which reference TRBV7-3 and TRBJ2-5 provide the parts outside the CDR3, is GAGVSQTPSNKVTEKGKYVELRCDPISGHTALYWYRQSLGQGPEFLIYFQGTGAADDSGLPNDRFFAVRPEGSVSTLKIQRTERGDSAVYLCASSPSGTGGGETQYFGPGTRLLVL.

The chain couples TRBV25-1 to TRBJ1-2; 10 bases agree with TRBD1. The V gene's germline CDR1 is MGHDK and CDR2 SYGVNS. V dropped 6 bases and J dropped 4; count of bases not matched to a gene: 5. The CDR3 is 14 amino acids. Here the CDR3 reads CASREGQGRYGYTF. CDR3 bases: TGTGCCAGCAGGGAGGGACAGGGGCGCTATGGCTACACCTTC.

V gene TRBV27 combines with J gene TRBJ2-1; D is possibly TRBD1 (6 bases). Per germline, CDR1 MNHEY and CDR2 SMNVEV (reference sequence). Trimming left V 7 bases short and J 12 bases short, with 19 bases between. The CDR3 runs to 13 residues. This chain's CDR3 is CASNNRADGGQFF. CDR3 in DNA: TGTGCCAGCAACAACAGGGCCGACGGCGGGCAGTTCTTC.

The gene calls are TRBV7-2 and TRBJ1-2, with D possibly matching TRBD1 (5 bases). The germline CDR1 and CDR2 sequences are SGHTA and FQGNSA. Trimming took 4 bases from V and 8 from J, leaving 20 bases between them. The CDR3 contains 15 residues. Here the CDR3 reads CASSSPGPGSYGYTF. The CDR3 nucleotides read TGTGCCAGCAGCTCCCCGGGACCGGGGTCCTACGGCTACACCTTC.

The chain uses TRBV6-5 and TRBJ1-2; TRBD1 might be the D (5 bases). The CDR3 extends over 13 amino acids. Germline V lookup: CDR1 MNHEY, CDR2 SVGAGI. V was cut by 6 bases and J by 2 bases, with 10 bases left in between. DNA of the CDR3: TGTGCCAGCAGACAGGACACCAACTATGGCTACACCTTC. The encoded protein is CASRQDTNYGYTF.

This chain uses TRBV30 with TRBJ2-3; tentatively, D is TRBD2 (5 bases). Germline CDR1 and CDR2: GTSNPN and SVGIG (reference sequence). Trimming cost V 2 bases and J 6 bases, with 12 bases left between them. There are 13 residues in the CDR3. Here the CDR3 DNA reads TGTGCCTGGAGTCGGGTCAGAGGGGATACGCAGTATTTT. Translation gives CAWSRVRGDTQYF. The full variable domain, in which reference TRBV30 and TRBJ2-3 provide the parts outside the CDR3, is SQTIHQWPATLVQPVGSPLSLECTVEGTSNPNLYWYRQAAGRGLQLLFYSVGIGQISSEVPQNLSASRPQDRQFILSSKKLLLSDSGFYLCAWSRVRGDTQYFGPGTRLTVL.

V is TRBV5-6 and J is TRBJ2-7; TRBD1 is a possible D gene (8 bases). The CDR3 consists of 16 residues. V lost 4 bases, J lost 4 bases, and 21 bases lay in between. Germline CDR1 SGHDT, CDR2 YYEEEE. DNA of the CDR3: TGTGCCAGCAGCCCACCGGGGGGCAGGGGGCGGTACGAGCAGTACTTC. It yields the protein CASSPPGGRGRYEQYF.

The rearrangement joins TRBV18 to TRBJ1-1; 7 bases agree with TRBD1. The CDR3 is 14 residues long. In germline, CDR1 is KGHSH, CDR2 LQKENI. V gave up 4 bases and J gave up 4 bases; unmatched junction bases: 6. CDR3 sequence (DNA): TGTGCCAGCTCACTTACAGGGGTGGGCACTGAAGCTTTCTTT. This gives the protein CASSLTGVGTEAFF.

The chain carries TRBV7-3 and TRBJ2-7; 10 bases map to TRBD1. The CDR3 has 12 amino acids. V was pared by 5 bases and J by 8 bases, with 3 bases of the junction left unmatched. Germline V gene sequence: CDR1 SGHTA, CDR2 FQGTGA. The chain's CDR3 is CASSQGQGKQYF. The CDR3 bases are TGTGCCAGCAGCCAGGGACAGGGGAAGCAGTACTTC.

The V gene is TRBV15, the J gene TRBJ2-7; 7 nucleotides match TRBD2. Trimming at V came to 5 bases and at J to 3 bases, leaving 10 bases not matched to a gene. Germline assignment: CDR1 LNHNV and CDR2 YYDKDF (reference sequence). The CDR3 contains 15 residues. Here the CDR3 reads CATSVGRGGNYEQYF. The CDR3 DNA is TGTGCCACCAGCGTCGGACGGGGAGGGAACTACGAGCAGTACTTC.

This sequence joins TRBV2 and TRBJ2-7, with D perhaps TRBD2 (5 bases). This CDR3 contains 11 residues. V shed 8 bases and J shed 1 base, with 6 bases lying between them. CDR1 and CDR2 from the germline V gene are SNHLY and FYNNEI. For the CDR3, the DNA is TGTGCCAGCCGACTATCCTACGAGCAGTACTTC. Residues: CASRLSYEQYF. The full variable domain, completed using reference TRBV2 and TRBJ2-7, is EPEVTQTPSHQVTQMGQEVILRCVPISNHLYFYWYRQILGQKVEFLVSFYNNEISEKSEIFDDQFSVERPDGSNFTLKIRSTKLEDSAMYFCASRLSYEQYFGPGTRLTVT.

The V gene is TRBV7-9, the J gene TRBJ1-1; the match to TRBD1 covers 7 bases. The CDR3 is 14 amino acids. The germline V gene has CDR1 SEHNR and CDR2 FQNEAQ (reference sequence). V dropped 1 base and J dropped 4; count of bases not matched to a gene: 3. In DNA, the CDR3 is TGTGCCAGCAGCTTAGGCCCAGGGGGCACTGAAGCTTTCTTT. Its translation: CASSLGPGGTEAFF.

This clone was seen a single time. The chain carries TRBV6-5 and TRBJ2-5; 8 bases line up with TRBD1. CDR3 length equals 12 residues. Germline CDR1 is MNHEY and CDR2 is SVGAGI. V shed 10 bases, J shed 3 bases, and the junction held 4 bases outside the gene matches. The CDR3 DNA follows: TGTGCCACTAGACAGGGGAAAGAGACCCAGTACTTC. Translation: CATRQGKETQYF.

The V gene is TRBV5-8, the J gene TRBJ1-6; D possibly corresponds to TRBD1 (5 bases). Germline V gene lookup returns CDR1 SGHTS and CDR2 YDEGEE. The V end was cut by 5 bases, the J end by 7 bases, with 13 bases between. This CDR3 spans 14 amino acids. CDR3 in DNA: TGTGCCAGCAGTTCCGGGACGTCGAATTCACCCCTCCACTTT. Amino acid sequence: CASSSGTSNSPLHF.

CDR3 in DNA: TGCGCCAGCAGCCAAGATGGGGGGCAGTATGGCTACACCTTC. Translating it yields CASSQDGGQYGYTF. V is TRBV4-3 and J is TRBJ1-2; D perhaps matches TRBD1 (6 bases). The V and J ends lost 0 bases and 5 bases respectively, with 10 bases between them. The CDR3 has 14 residues. The germline V gene has CDR1 LGHNA and CDR2 YSLEER.

This chain connects TRBV9 to TRBJ1-2; 7 nucleotides match TRBD1. The germline gives CDR1 SGDLS, CDR2 YYNGEE. The CDR3 spans 18 residues. V lost 0 bases, J lost 4 bases, and 15 bases stayed unmatched. The CDR3 DNA follows: TGTGCCAGCAGCGTAGATCCCTTCCAGACAGGGCAAGGCTATGGCTACACCTTC. Protein product: CASSVDPFQTGQGYGYTF. Filled out from reference TRBV9 and TRBJ1-2, the complete variable domain reads DSGVTQTPKHLITATGQRVTLRCSPRSGDLSVYWYQQSLDQGLQFLIQYYNGEERAKGNILERFSAQQFPDLHSELNLSSLELGDSALYFCASSVDPFQTGQGYGYTFGSGTRLTVV.

The chain combines TRBV5-4 with TRBJ2-3; TRBD1 or TRBD2 may be the D gene (5 bases each). The CDR3 loop spans 15 amino acids. V lost 0 bases to trimming and J lost 1 base, with 9 bases between them. CDR1 is SGHNT and CDR2 is YYREEE in the germline V gene (reference sequence). CDR3: CASSLGGTGTDTQYF. Here the CDR3 DNA reads TGTGCCAGCAGCTTGGGGGGGACGGGCACAGATACGCAGTATTTT.

The chain has TRBV6-5 and TRBJ1-5; D possibly corresponds to TRBD1 (5 bases). The CDR3 has 11 residues. Germline CDR1 is MNHEY and CDR2 is SVGAGI. The chain's CDR3 is CSQRGSQPQHF. DNA for the CDR3: TGTTCTCAGAGGGGCAGCCAGCCCCAGCATTTT.

J is TRBJ2-7 and V is TRBV7-8; 11 positions agree with TRBD1. Trimming at V came to 1 base and at J to 2 bases, leaving 7 bases not matched to a gene. CDR3 length: 17 amino acids. In germline, CDR1 is SGHVS, CDR2 FQNEAQ. The CDR3 sequence is CASSLGTGGAKAYEQYF. CDR3 nucleotides: TGTGCCAGCAGCTTAGGGACAGGGGGCGCAAAGGCCTACGAGCAGTACTTC.

This clone showed up just a few times. The chain is built from TRBV7-2 and TRBJ2-4; D is ambiguous. CDR1 is SGHTA, CDR2 FQGNSA, per germline. Trimming removed 5 bases at V and 1 base at J, with 9 bases between. There are 14 residues in the CDR3. The CDR3 DNA follows: TGTGCCAGCAGCGACATAAGGGCCAAAAACATTCAGTACTTC. Protein sequence: CASSDIRAKNIQYF.